The source of this T cell receptor (beta chain) is a study of T-cell reconstitution after alpha-beta-depleted transplantation in children. The CDR3 contains 13 residues. Per the germline V gene, CDR1 is DFQATT and CDR2 is SNEGSKA (reference sequence). V was cut by 3 bases and J by 0 bases, with 9 bases left in between. This clonotype has a count of ten or more. Unique molecular identifiers were used to barcode this TCRbeta library. MiXCR, run by TCRdb on the PCR reads, gives a single entry per CDR3 protein. Of 380,000 or so distinct CDR3 sequences in the sample, 10% to 15% were seen once. The chain couples TRBV20-1 to TRBJ2-7; possibly TRBD1 or TRBD2 for D (6 bases each). This clonotype was sampled from a human donor who donated a stem cell graft to a child with Fanconi anemia. The sequencing here drew on PBMCs, taken from the stem cell graft. The CDR3 loop is CSASGGHSYEQYF. CDR3 bases: TGCAGTGCTAGCGGGGGCCACTCCTACGAGCAGTACTTC.